Below are 29 T cell receptor beta chains sequenced from a single sample in a study of PD-1 blockade in classical Hodgkin lymphoma. This table comes from immunoSEQ multiplex PCR, and its TCRdb copy is limited to in-frame clones, with some not included. Of tens of thousands of clones in the sample, under 90% are singletons; the top ten hold around 20%. With no exception, relapse followed autologous stem cell transplantation in all patients, and brentuximab vedotin exposure varied. Sequenced material: peripheral blood mononuclear cells (PBMCs), taken at baseline. These receptor sequences come from a human donor with classical Hodgkin lymphoma.

In this sample, this clone turned up once. This chain uses TRBV27 with TRBJ2-2, with D perhaps TRBD1 (5 bases). Germline-derived CDR1 and CDR2 are MNHEY and SMNVEV (reference sequence). V was cut by 3 bases and J by 7 bases, with 6 bases left in between. This CDR3 contains 12 residues. CDR3 sequence reads: CASSLGLGELFF. The CDR3, as DNA: TGTGCCAGCAGTTTGGGGCTCGGGGAGCTGTTTTTT.

The V and J genes are TRBV27 and TRBJ1-3, with TRBD1 identical over 9 bases. V lost 6 bases to trimming and J lost 0 bases; unmatched junction nucleotides: 6. The CDR3 runs to 16 residues. From germline, CDR1 is MNHEY and CDR2 SMNVEV (reference sequence). The CDR3 reads CASSRDRAGSGNTIYF. The CDR3 nucleotides read TGTGCCAGCAGCCGGGACAGGGCCGGCTCTGGAAACACCATATATTTT.

The rearrangement uses TRBV2 and TRBJ2-5, with D possibly matching TRBD2 (5 bases). The tail of the sequence fits TRBJ2-7 better, so the J call may be wrong. Germline V gene data show CDR1 as SNHLY and CDR2 as FYNNEI. This CDR3 spans 15 amino acids. CDR3 in DNA: TGTGCCGGCCAGTCGGGGTTTGCGGTCACCTACGAGCAGTACTTC. Translated, it gives CAGQSGFAVTYEQYF.

The chain carries TRBV6-5 and TRBJ1-4; D unclear. Germline assignment: CDR1 MNHEY and CDR2 SVGAGI. Between the trimmed V and J ends, which lost 2 bases and 4 bases, there was a span of 11 bases. This CDR3 is 15 amino acids long. The CDR3 protein is CASSYGELGNEKLFF. The CDR3 DNA follows: TGTGCCAGCAGTTACGGGGAGTTGGGTAATGAAAAACTGTTTTTT.

The chain combines TRBV7-2 with TRBJ2-2; D gene ambiguous. The CDR3 covers 16 residues. V lost 1 base and J 4 bases, leaving 13 bases between the germline ends. Germline V gives CDR1 SGHTA, CDR2 FQGNSA. The CDR3 region has the DNA TGTGCCAGCAGCTTAGTATCCCCTAGGGTCACCGGGGAGCTGTTTTTT. It encodes CASSLVSPRVTGELFF.

This clone was picked up one time. The chain recombines TRBV6-1 with TRBJ1-2; D ambiguous. V was shortened by 8 bases and J by 2 bases, with 15 bases between the two germline ends. The germline gives CDR1 MNHNS, CDR2 SASEGT. This CDR3 contains 14 residues. The CDR3 coding sequence is TGTGCCAGCGCCGAAAGGGAGTTAAACTATGGCTACACCTTC. Translation: CASAERELNYGYTF.

The chain combines TRBV18 with TRBJ2-7; D is perhaps TRBD1 (5 bases). The CDR3 is 13 amino acids. V lost 3 bases and J 2 bases, leaving 8 bases between the germline ends. Germline V gene lookup returns CDR1 KGHSH and CDR2 LQKENI. CDR3 sequence: CASSPDSTYEQYF. The DNA for the CDR3 is TGTGCCAGCTCACCTGACAGCACCTACGAGCAGTACTTC.

The chain links TRBV18 to TRBJ1-3, with unresolved D. Trimming took 2 bases from V and 2 from J, leaving 10 bases between them. Germline assignment: CDR1 KGHSH and CDR2 LQKENI. The CDR3 length is 15 residues. For the CDR3, the DNA is TGTGCCAGCTCACCAGAAAGGGTAGCTGGAAACACCATATATTTT. Translated: CASSPERVAGNTIYF.

The chain is built from TRBV7-6 and TRBJ2-2, with D possibly matching TRBD1 (6 bases). The CDR3 is 17 amino acids. V lost 1 base and J 4 bases, leaving 16 bases between the germline ends. Germline V lookup: CDR1 SGHVS, CDR2 FNYEAQ. The CDR3 sequence: CASSLGAGGRGTGELFF. CDR3 bases: TGTGCCAGCAGCTTAGGTGCTGGGGGCCGGGGCACCGGGGAGCTGTTTTTT.

The chain has TRBV19 and TRBJ2-1; TRBD1 might be the D (5 bases). The CDR3 consists of 13 residues. The V gene lost 6 bases and the J gene lost 9 bases, with 15 bases spanning the gap. Germline V gene sequence: CDR1 LNHDA, CDR2 SQIVND (reference sequence). CDR3: CASSGTGAVEQFF. CDR3 sequence (DNA): TGTGCCAGTAGCGGCACTGGGGCGGTTGAGCAGTTCTTC.

This chain uses TRBV19 with TRBJ2-7; D possibly corresponds to TRBD2 (5 bases). CDR3 length equals 12 residues. Between the trimmed V and J ends, which lost 1 base and 5 bases, there was a span of 6 bases. Germline V CDR1 and CDR2: LNHDA, SQIVND (reference sequence). In nucleotides, the CDR3 is TGTGCCAGTAGTATAGCGGGAAACGAGCAGTACTTC. This codes for CASSIAGNEQYF.

This chain uses TRBV30 with TRBJ2-7, with a possible D match to TRBD2 (5 bases). The germline V gene has CDR1 GTSNPN and CDR2 SVGIG (reference sequence). The V end was cut by 4 bases, the J end by 3 bases, with 13 bases between. The CDR3 is 13 residues long. In DNA form, the CDR3 reads TGTGCCTGGATAAAAGTCGGAGGCTACGAGCAGTACTTC. The encoded protein is CAWIKVGGYEQYF.

This chain joins TRBV30 and TRBJ2-7; D call uncertain. This CDR3 comprises 12 residues. V was shortened by 2 bases and J by 5 bases, with 10 bases between the two germline ends. Germline lookup yields CDR1 GTSNPN and CDR2 SVGIG (reference sequence). Here the CDR3 DNA reads TGTGCCTGGAGTCCCCGGACCAACGAGCAGTACTTC. Its translation is CAWSPRTNEQYF.

This chain uses TRBV7-9 with TRBJ1-1; D is unclear. The germline V gene has CDR1 SEHNR and CDR2 FQNEAQ (reference sequence). V lost 3 bases, J lost 1 base, and 3 bases lay in between. There are 12 residues in the CDR3. The CDR3: CASSFENTEAFF. The DNA of the CDR3 is TGTGCCAGCAGCTTCGAGAACACTGAAGCTTTCTTT.

The chain has TRBV5-1 and TRBJ2-5, with 9 bases fitting TRBD2. J was trimmed by 0 bases and V by 0 bases; bases with no gene match: 6. Looked up from germline, CDR1 is SGHRS and CDR2 is YFSETQ. The length of the CDR3 is 17 residues. The chain's CDR3 is CASSLGLADLYQETQYF. The CDR3 coding sequence is TGCGCCAGCAGCTTGGGACTAGCGGACCTGTACCAAGAGACCCAGTACTTC.

This chain uses TRBV11-2 with TRBJ2-7, with 9 bases lining up with TRBD1. Germline V gene lookup returns CDR1 SGHAT and CDR2 FQNNGV. Trimming at V came to 5 bases and at J to 2 bases, leaving 10 bases not matched to a gene. The CDR3 has 16 amino acids. This CDR3 reads CASSTAGTGTPYEQYF. In DNA form, the CDR3 reads TGTGCCAGCAGCACCGCCGGGACAGGGACCCCCTACGAGCAGTACTTC.

This chain uses TRBV5-1 with TRBJ2-1; 15 bases line up with TRBD2. V lost 3 bases to trimming and J lost 2 bases; unmatched junction nucleotides: 9. Per germline, CDR1 SGHRS and CDR2 YFSETQ. CDR3 length: 19 amino acids. CDR3 in amino acids: CASSSTGTSGGKTYNEQFF. The CDR3 bases are TGCGCCAGCAGCTCAACCGGGACTAGCGGGGGGAAAACCTACAATGAGCAGTTCTTC.

The genes are TRBV19 and TRBJ2-5, with D tentatively TRBD1 or TRBD2 (5 bases each). V was clipped by 5 bases and J by 4 bases, with 14 bases between them. Germline values: CDR1 LNHDA, CDR2 SQIVND (reference sequence). This CDR3 contains 14 residues. CDR3 loop: CASSFRDGGETQYF. CDR3 nucleotide sequence: TGTGCCAGTAGTTTTAGGGACGGAGGAGAGACCCAGTACTTC.

This chain connects TRBV2 to TRBJ2-1, with TRBD2 identical over 7 bases. Losses at the gene ends were 8 bases for V and 9 bases for J; bases not matched to a gene: 13. The CDR3 loop spans 14 amino acids. The germline V gene encodes CDR1 SNHLY and CDR2 FYNNEI. As DNA, the CDR3 is TGTGCCAGCGGTTGGGCGGGAGAACGGGGTGAGCAGTTCTTC. Translating it yields CASGWAGERGEQFF. Filled out from reference TRBV2 and TRBJ2-1, the complete variable domain reads EPEVTQTPSHQVTQMGQEVILRCVPISNHLYFYWYRQILGQKVEFLVSFYNNEISEKSEIFDDQFSVERPDGSNFTLKIRSTKLEDSAMYFCASGWAGERGEQFFGPGTRLTVL.

The CDR3 DNA sequence: TGTGCCAGCAGCTACGGACAGAGGGAGACCCAGTACTTC. It specifies CASSYGQRETQYF. V usage is TRBV7-2 and J usage is TRBJ2-5; D may be TRBD1 (6 bases). The CDR3 consists of 13 residues. Germline V gives CDR1 SGHTA, CDR2 FQGNSA. V lost 4 bases and J 5 bases, leaving 11 bases between the germline ends. The full variable domain, its missing parts supplied by reference TRBV7-2 and TRBJ2-5, is GAGVSQSPSNKVTEKGKDVELRCDPISGHTALYWYRQSLGQGLEFLIYFQGNSAPDKSGLPSDRFSAERTGGSVSTLTIQRTQQEDSAVYLCASSYGQRETQYFGPGTRLLVL.

The J gene is TRBJ1-4, the V gene TRBV6-1; tentative D call: TRBD1 (6 bases). CDR3 length: 15 residues. V gave up 3 bases and J gave up 4 bases, with 12 bases separating them. The germline V gene has CDR1 MNHNS and CDR2 SASEGT. The CDR3 loop is CASSDPGGLNEKLFF. The CDR3 coding sequence is TGTGCCAGCAGTGATCCGGGGGGCCTTAATGAAAAACTGTTTTTT.

The sample holds one count of this clone. The genes are TRBV29-1 and TRBJ2-7; D is uncertain. Per germline, CDR1 SQVTM and CDR2 ANQGSEA. The CDR3 runs 15 residues. Trimming removed 2 bases at V and 0 bases at J, with 14 bases between. DNA of the CDR3: TGCAGCGTTGAAAGCCGGACGGAGTTCTCCTACGAGCAGTACTTC. Translating it yields CSVESRTEFSYEQYF.

This rearrangement joins TRBV4-1 to TRBJ1-2, with no clear D. V lost 2 bases, J lost 5 bases, and 15 bases lay in between. The CDR3 length is 15 residues. Germline-derived CDR1 and CDR2 are MGHRA and YSYEKL. For the CDR3, the DNA is TGCGCCAGCAGCCAACTGTCAGGCGTTACATATGGCTACACCTTC. Its translation: CASSQLSGVTYGYTF.

The V and J genes are TRBV5-5 and TRBJ2-7; D could derive from TRBD1 or TRBD2 (5 bases each). V was trimmed by 7 bases and J by 2 bases, leaving 13 bases between them. The CDR3 totals 13 residues. The germline V gene has CDR1 SGHKS and CDR2 YYEKEE (reference sequence). The CDR3 bases are TGTGCCAGCTCGAGGGGTGGGGCCTACGAGCAGTACTTC. Its translation: CASSRGGAYEQYF.

The rearrangement links TRBV21-1 to TRBJ2-7; the table names TRBD1, a call not compared with the DNA. TRBV21-1 is a pseudogene locus. The CDR3 extends over 16 amino acids. CDR3 in DNA: TGTGCCAGCAGCAAAGGAACAGGAAAACTTTCCCACGAGCAGTACTTC. As protein: CASSKGTGKLSHEQYF.

The V call is TRBV7-2, the J call TRBJ1-5; D gene uncertain. Germline V CDR1 and CDR2: SGHTA, FQGNSA. This CDR3 region has 14 residues. Trimming pared 1 base from V and 0 bases from J, leaving 4 bases between. The CDR3 coding sequence is TGTGCCAGCAGCTTAGTTGGTAGCAATCAGCCCCAGCATTTT. It encodes CASSLVGSNQPQHF.

This chain joins TRBV7-9 and TRBJ2-3; maybe TRBD2 (5 bases). In germline, CDR1 is SEHNR, CDR2 FQNEAQ (reference sequence). Trimming left V 4 bases short and J 1 base short, with 6 bases between. The CDR3 is 13 amino acids. CDR3 in DNA: TGTGCCAGCAGCTCCGGGGGCACAGATACGCAGTATTTT. It specifies CASSSGGTDTQYF.

This clone was seen just once. The rearrangement joins TRBV7-6 to TRBJ2-5, with no clear D. CDR3 length: 14 residues. The V end lost 0 bases, the J end lost 2 bases, and 7 bases lay between the germline ends. Germline-derived CDR1 and CDR2 are SGHVS and FNYEAQ. CDR3 amino acids: CASSLAPQQETQYF. DNA of the CDR3: TGTGCCAGCAGCTTAGCGCCCCAGCAAGAGACCCAGTACTTC.

The genes are TRBV10-1 and TRBJ2-2, with unresolved D. Germline V gives CDR1 WNHNN, CDR2 SYGVQD (reference sequence). V was clipped by 6 bases and J by 2 bases, with 7 bases between them. The length of the CDR3 is 13 residues. The DNA for the CDR3 is TGCGCCAGCAGATCGTATAACACCGGGGAGCTGTTTTTT. Residues: CASRSYNTGELFF.